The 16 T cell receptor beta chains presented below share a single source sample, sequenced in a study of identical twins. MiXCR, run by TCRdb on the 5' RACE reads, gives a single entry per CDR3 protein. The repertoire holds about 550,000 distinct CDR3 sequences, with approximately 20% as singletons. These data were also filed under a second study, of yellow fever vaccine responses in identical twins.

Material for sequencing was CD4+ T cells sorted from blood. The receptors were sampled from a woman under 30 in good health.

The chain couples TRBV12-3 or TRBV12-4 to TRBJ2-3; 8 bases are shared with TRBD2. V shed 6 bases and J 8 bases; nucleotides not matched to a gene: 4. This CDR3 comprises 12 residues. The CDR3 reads CASRTSGGTQYF. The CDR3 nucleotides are TGTGCCAGCAGGACCAGCGGGGGTACGCAGTATTTT.

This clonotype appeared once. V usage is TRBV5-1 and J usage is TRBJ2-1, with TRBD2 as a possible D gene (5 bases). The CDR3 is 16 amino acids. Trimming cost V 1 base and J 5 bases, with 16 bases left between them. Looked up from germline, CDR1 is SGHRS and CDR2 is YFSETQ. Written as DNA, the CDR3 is TGCGCCAGCAGCTTGAGGACGGCAGGACTTCACAATGAGCAGTTCTTC. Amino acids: CASSLRTAGLHNEQFF.

The chain's CDR3 is CASRSLFLSGGGSPQETQYF. CDR3 nucleotide sequence: TGTGCCAGCAGATCCTTATTTTTATCTGGAGGGGGGTCACCCCAAGAGACCCAGTACTTC. J is TRBJ2-5 and V is TRBV6-2 or TRBV6-3; D could derive from TRBD1 or TRBD2 (6 bases each). Trimming pared 6 bases from V and 1 base from J, leaving 30 bases between. This CDR3 spans 20 amino acids. CDR1 and CDR2 from the germline V gene are MNHEY and SVGEGT.

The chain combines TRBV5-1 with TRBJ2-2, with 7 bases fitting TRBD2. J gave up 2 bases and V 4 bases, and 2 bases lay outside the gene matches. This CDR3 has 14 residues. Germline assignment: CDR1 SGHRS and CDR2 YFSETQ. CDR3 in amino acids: CASSGGSNTGELFF. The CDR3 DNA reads TGCGCCAGCAGCGGCGGGAGCAACACCGGGGAGCTGTTTTTT.

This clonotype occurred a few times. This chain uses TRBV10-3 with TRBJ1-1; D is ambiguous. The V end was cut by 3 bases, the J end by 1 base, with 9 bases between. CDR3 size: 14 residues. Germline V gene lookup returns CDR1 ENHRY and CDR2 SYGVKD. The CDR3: CAISEWTANTEAFF. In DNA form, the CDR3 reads TGTGCCATCAGTGAATGGACGGCGAACACTGAAGCTTTCTTT.

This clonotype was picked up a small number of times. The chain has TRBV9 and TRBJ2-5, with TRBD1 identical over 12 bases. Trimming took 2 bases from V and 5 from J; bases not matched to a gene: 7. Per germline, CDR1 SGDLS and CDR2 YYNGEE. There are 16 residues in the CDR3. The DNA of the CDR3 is TGTGCCAGCAGCGTTGCGGGACAGGGGGCACGGGAGACCCAGTACTTC. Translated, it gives CASSVAGQGARETQYF.

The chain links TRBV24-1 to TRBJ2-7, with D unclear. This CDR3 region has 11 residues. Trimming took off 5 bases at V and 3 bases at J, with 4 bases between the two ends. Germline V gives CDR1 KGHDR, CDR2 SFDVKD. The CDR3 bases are TGTGCCACCAGTGCCTACTACGAGCAGTACTTC. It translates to CATSAYYEQYF.

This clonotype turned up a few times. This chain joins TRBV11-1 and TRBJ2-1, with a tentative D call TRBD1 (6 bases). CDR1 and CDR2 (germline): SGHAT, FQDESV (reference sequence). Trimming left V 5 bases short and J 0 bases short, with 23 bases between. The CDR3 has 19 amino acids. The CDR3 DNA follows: TGTGCCAGCAGCCCAAAACCCGGACAGCAGAGGTTCTCCTACAATGAGCAGTTCTTC. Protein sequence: CASSPKPGQQRFSYNEQFF.

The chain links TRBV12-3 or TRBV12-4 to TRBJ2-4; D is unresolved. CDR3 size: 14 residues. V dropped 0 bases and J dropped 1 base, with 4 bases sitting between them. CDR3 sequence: CASSLAEAKNIQYF. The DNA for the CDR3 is TGTGCCAGCAGTTTAGCGGAGGCCAAAAACATTCAGTACTTC.

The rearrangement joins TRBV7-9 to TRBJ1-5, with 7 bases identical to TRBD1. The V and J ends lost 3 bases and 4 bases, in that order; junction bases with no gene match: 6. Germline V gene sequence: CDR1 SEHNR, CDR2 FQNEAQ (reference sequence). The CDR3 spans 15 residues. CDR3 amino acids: CASSFGQDRNQPQHF. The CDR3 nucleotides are TGTGCCAGCAGCTTCGGGCAGGACAGGAATCAGCCCCAGCATTTT.

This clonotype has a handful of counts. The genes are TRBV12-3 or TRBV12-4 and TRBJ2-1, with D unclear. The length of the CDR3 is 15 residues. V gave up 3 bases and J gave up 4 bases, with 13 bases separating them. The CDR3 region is CASSLEMGIYNEQFF. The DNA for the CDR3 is TGTGCCAGCAGTTTGGAGATGGGGATATACAATGAGCAGTTCTTC.

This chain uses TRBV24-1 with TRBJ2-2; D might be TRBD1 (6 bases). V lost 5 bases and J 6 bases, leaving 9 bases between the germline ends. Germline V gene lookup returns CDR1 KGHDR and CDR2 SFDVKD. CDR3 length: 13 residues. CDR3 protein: CATSGRGSGELFF. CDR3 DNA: TGTGCCACCAGTGGCAGGGGCTCCGGGGAGCTGTTTTTT.

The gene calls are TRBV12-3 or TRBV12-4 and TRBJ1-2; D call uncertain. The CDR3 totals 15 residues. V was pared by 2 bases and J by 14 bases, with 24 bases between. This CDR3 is CASSLSSGSPMAGTF. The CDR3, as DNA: TGTGCCAGCAGTTTAAGTTCGGGCAGTCCTATGGCTGGGACCTTC.

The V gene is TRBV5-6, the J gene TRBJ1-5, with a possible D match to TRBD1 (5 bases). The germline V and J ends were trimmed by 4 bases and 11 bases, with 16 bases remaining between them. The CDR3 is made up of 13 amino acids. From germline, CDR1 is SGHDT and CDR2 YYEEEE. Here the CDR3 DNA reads TGTGCCAGCAGCGAAAGGGGAATTTTAACCCAGCATTTT. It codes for CASSERGILTQHF. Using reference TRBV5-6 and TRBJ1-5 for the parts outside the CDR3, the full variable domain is DAGVTQSPTHLIKTRGQQVTLRCSPKSGHDTVSWYQQALGQGPQFIFQYYEEEERQRGNFPDRFSGHQFPNYSSELNVNALLLGDSALYLCASSERGILTQHFGDGTRLSIL.

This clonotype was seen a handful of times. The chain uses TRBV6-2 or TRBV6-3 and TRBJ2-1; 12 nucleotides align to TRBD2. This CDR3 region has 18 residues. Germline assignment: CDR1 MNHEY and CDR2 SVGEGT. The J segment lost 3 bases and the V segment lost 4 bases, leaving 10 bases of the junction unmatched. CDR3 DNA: TGTGCCAGCAGTTCACTGGATTTGACTAGCGGGGGCTACAATGAGCAGTTCTTC. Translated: CASSSLDLTSGGYNEQFF.

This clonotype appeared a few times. CDR3 DNA: TGTGCCAGCAGTTACCGACAATACTACGAGCAGTACTTC. Translation gives CASSYRQYYEQYF. The gene calls are TRBV6-5 and TRBJ2-7; D gene uncertain. The CDR3 sequence is 13 residues long. The V end lost 2 bases, the J end lost 3 bases, and 8 bases lay between the germline ends. Germline lookup yields CDR1 MNHEY and CDR2 SVGAGI.